The rows below give T cell receptor beta chains drawn from one sample of a study of identical twins. TCRdb ran MiXCR on the 5' RACE reads and lists one entry per CDR3 protein. The data contain approximately 230,000 distinct CDR3 sequences, over 13% of them singletons. Input material: memory (CD45RO+) T cells sorted from blood. Receptors originate from a woman aged 18-29 years in good health. The CDR3 runs from the conserved cysteine through the conserved F or W. The D gene is left open where the match is weak. For some rows the clone size is stated as once, few or many, or as a class when expanded; others skip it.

V gene,D gene,clone size,J gene,CDR3 DNA,CDR3 protein
TRBV10-3,TRBD1,.,TRBJ1-1,TGTGCCATCGCTAGACAGGGGGCTCCGAACACTGAAGCTTTCTTT,CAIARQGAPNTEAFF
TRBV11-1,TRBD2,few,TRBJ2-1,TGTGCCAGCAGCCGGGGACTAGCGGGAGGCCTCCGATTGGACAATGAGCAGTTCTTC,CASSRGLAGGLRLDNEQFF
TRBV6-1,.,.,TRBJ2-3,TGTGCCAGCAGTGAAACCCATCCCACAGATACGCAGTATTTT,CASSETHPTDTQYF
TRBV4-3,.,many,TRBJ2-7,TGCGCCAGCAGCCAAGACTATACGGGGGCAGGGGAGCAGTACTTC,CASSQDYTGAGEQYF
TRBV6-1,.,few,TRBJ2-3,TGTGCCAGCAGGGGTACAGATACGCAGTATTTT,CASRGTDTQYF
TRBV10-3,.,.,TRBJ1-1,TGTGCCATCAGTGAGTCGATTGTGAACACGGAATACGGTTTTGAAGCTTTCTTT,CAISESIVNTEYGFEAFF
TRBV7-9,.,.,TRBJ2-4,TGTGCCAGCAGCTTAGATTTGGGAAAAGGGTCTATTCAGTACTTC,CASSLDLGKGSIQYF
TRBV15,.,many,TRBJ1-3,TGTGCCACCAGCAGAGCCGGGTCTGGAAACACCATATATTTT,CATSRAGSGNTIYF
TRBV7-9,TRBD2,.,TRBJ2-2,TGTGCCAGCAGCCGACCGGGGAGGGTCGTGACCGGGGAGCTGTTTTTT,CASSRPGRVVTGELFF
TRBV5-1,TRBD1,few,TRBJ1-1,TGCGCCAGCAGCCCTGGGACAGGGTCGGCTCTGGGGACTGAAGCTTTCTTT,CASSPGTGSALGTEAFF
TRBV2,TRBD2,.,TRBJ2-1,TGTGCCAGCACAAGTAGCGGGAGAAGGGGGAATGAGCAGTTCTTC,CASTSSGRRGNEQFF
TRBV20-1,.,once,TRBJ2-3,TGCAGTGCTTCCTCCAGTCGAGCGGACTACACAGATACGCAGTATTTT,CSASSSRADYTDTQYF
TRBV5-1,.,few,TRBJ2-1,TGCGCCAGCAGCCCTGGACAGGGAGGGAATGAGCAGTTCTTC,CASSPGQGGNEQFF
TRBV28,.,few,TRBJ1-2,TGTGCCAGCAGTTTAATTGGGGGGACCCGCTATGGCTACACCTTC,CASSLIGGTRYGYTF
TRBV5-1,.,few,TRBJ1-4,TGCGCCAGCAGCTTGGGAGCGCAAGCAACTAATGAAAAACTGTTTTTT,CASSLGAQATNEKLFF
TRBV20-1,.,.,TRBJ2-1,TGCAGTGCTAGAGATCAAGGGGGGTTCGGTGAGCAGTTCTTC,CSARDQGGFGEQFF
TRBV4-1,TRBD1,many,TRBJ1-2,TGCGCCAGCAGCCGCCCAATAGGCCAGGGGGCCGGCTACACCTTC,CASSRPIGQGAGYTF
TRBV19,TRBD1,.,TRBJ2-7,TGTGCCAGTAGTACCGGGACAGGGGCTCACGAGCAGTACTTC,CASSTGTGAHEQYF
TRBV12-3/TRBV12-4,.,.,TRBJ2-3,TGTGCCAGCAGACGGACAGATTCTAGCACAGATACGCAGTATTTT,CASRRTDSSTDTQYF
TRBV20-1,TRBD1,many,TRBJ1-2,TGCAGTGCTGCAAGACAGGGAGGGTATGGCTACACCTTC,CSAARQGGYGYTF
TRBV29-1,TRBD1,.,TRBJ2-1,TGCAGCGGGACAGGGGGTTTACAGGATGAGCAGTTCTTC,CSGTGGLQDEQFF
TRBV5-1,TRBD2,few,TRBJ2-7,TGCGCCAGCAGCTCCGAAAGCGGTGGAGCGGGAGTTTCCGAGCAGTACTTC,CASSSESGGAGVSEQYF
TRBV5-1,TRBD1,many,TRBJ1-4,TGCGCCAGCAGCTTTTCCGGGGACAGGATAGAAAAACTGTTTTTT,CASSFSGDRIEKLFF
TRBV3-1,.,.,TRBJ2-7,TGTGCCAGCAGCACCATCCAACAGGGCGCGACCTACGAGCAGTACTTC,CASSTIQQGATYEQYF
TRBV5-1,TRBD2,.,TRBJ2-3,TGCGCCAGCAGCTCAGGGACTAGCGGTGCGGATACGCAGTATTTT,CASSSGTSGADTQYF
TRBV7-8,.,few,TRBJ1-1,TGTGCCAGCAGCCTGCCGGGGGGGAGGACTGAAGCTTTCTTT,CASSLPGGRTEAFF
TRBV27,.,.,TRBJ2-4,TGTGCCAGCAGTCGGCTAGGGGGGTACGCCAAAAACATTCAGTACTTC,CASSRLGGYAKNIQYF
TRBV4-1,.,many,TRBJ2-5,TGCGCCAGCAGCCAAGGGTCACAAGAGACCCAGTACTTC,CASSQGSQETQYF
TRBV27,TRBD2,.,TRBJ2-7,TGTGCCAGCCAGCCTAGCGGGAGCTCCTACGAGCAGTACTTC,CASQPSGSSYEQYF
TRBV20-1,TRBD1,many,TRBJ2-7,TGCAGTGCTAGCCCACAGGGGCGGGAGCAGTACTTC,CSASPQGREQYF
TRBV6-2/TRBV6-3,.,.,TRBJ2-7,TGTGCCAGCAGTTACTCGATAAGATGGGAAGAGCAGTACTTC,CASSYSIRWEEQYF
TRBV12-3/TRBV12-4,.,.,TRBJ1-2,TGTGCCAGCAGCTCGAACGGGAATGGCTACACCTTC,CASSSNGNGYTF
TRBV6-1,.,.,TRBJ2-7,TGTGCCAGCAGCAATGGGCGATTTTACGAGCAGTACTTC,CASSNGRFYEQYF
TRBV7-8,TRBD2,.,TRBJ2-7,TGTGCCAGCTTCTCATCCGGACTAGCGGGCAGTTACGAGCAGTACTTC,CASFSSGLAGSYEQYF
TRBV20-1,.,few,TRBJ2-7,TGCAGTGCTACAAAAGACCCGGCGCGGGGCGAGCAGTACTTC,CSATKDPARGEQYF
TRBV5-4,TRBD2,many,TRBJ2-3,TGTGCCAGCAGCTCGTACCTAGCGGGAAGGGAGTATTTT,CASSSYLAGREYF
TRBV7-9,.,.,TRBJ2-7,TGTGCCAGCACCATCTCGGACAGATCCTACGAGCAGTACTTC,CASTISDRSYEQYF
TRBV20-1,.,.,TRBJ1-4,TGCAGTGCGAAGCGACAGATTGAAAAACTGTTTTTT,CSAKRQIEKLFF
TRBV15,.,.,TRBJ1-4,TGTGCCACCAGCAGGGATGAAAAACTGTTTTTT,CATSRDEKLFF
TRBV6-2/TRBV6-3,.,many,TRBJ1-2,TGTGCCAGCACCGAGGGCAGTGGAAACTATGGCTACACCTTC,CASTEGSGNYGYTF
TRBV5-1,.,.,TRBJ2-7,TGCGCCAGCAGCTTTTGGGCAGCGCGCGAGCAGTACTTC,CASSFWAAREQYF
TRBV7-2,.,few,TRBJ1-5,TGTGCCAGCAGCTTAGATCAGGGAATCAATCAGCCCCAGCATTTT,CASSLDQGINQPQHF
TRBV15,.,few,TRBJ2-4,TGTGCCACCAGCGTTCAAGCCAAAAACATTCAGTACTTC,CATSVQAKNIQYF
TRBV3-1,.,few,TRBJ2-3,TGTGCCAGCAGCCCCTTCGAAGGTCCGCAGTATTTT,CASSPFEGPQYF
TRBV12-3/TRBV12-4,TRBD1,many,TRBJ2-1,TGTGCCAGCCAAACGCTACCGGGACAGGGGAACAATGAGCAGTTCTTC,CASQTLPGQGNNEQFF
TRBV7-3,.,many,TRBJ1-1,TGTGCCAGCAGCACGACACGGAACACTGAAGCTTTCTTT,CASSTTRNTEAFF
TRBV3-1,.,few,TRBJ2-5,TGTGCCAGCAGCGCAGCTGTCCAAGAGACCCAGTACTTC,CASSAAVQETQYF
TRBV12-3/TRBV12-4,.,.,TRBJ1-6,TGTGCCAGCACCTTATCGGGGGGTTTTTCACCCCTCCACTTT,CASTLSGGFSPLHF
TRBV2,.,.,TRBJ2-2,TGTGCCAGCAGAGCAGGAGTGTGGGACACCCGGGAGCTGTTTTTT,CASRAGVWDTRELFF
TRBV29-1,.,once,TRBJ2-7,TGCAGCGCGAGGACTGACCCCTACGAGCAGTACTTC,CSARTDPYEQYF
TRBV6-6,.,.,TRBJ1-3,TGTGCCAGCAGTTCCTCTGGAAACACCACATATTTT,CASSSSGNTTYF
TRBV15,.,many,TRBJ1-5,TGTGCCACCAGCATCCAAGGGCAAGGACAGCCCCAGCATTTT,CATSIQGQGQPQHF